This T cell receptor beta chain was sequenced during a study of CD8 T cells in Susac syndrome. This CDR3 spans 15 amino acids. Losses at the gene ends were 6 bases for V and 6 bases for J; bases not matched to a gene: 11. Per the germline V gene, CDR1 is DFQATT and CDR2 is SNEGSKA (reference sequence). Reverse transcription of 0.5 to 1 ug RNA was performed with random hexamers. TCR beta CDR3 was amplified by immunoSEQ covering 54 Vbeta and 13 Jbeta. TCRdb independently ran MiXCR on the immunoSEQ multiplex PCR reads; one entry per CDR3 protein. The sample lists a few hundred thousand distinct CDR3 sequences; roughly 96% were seen once. TCR beta sequences were obtained from blood CD8+ and CD4+ T cells. Both CD4+ and CD8+ T cells were negatively isolated, and TEMRA cells underwent FACS enrichment.

What was sequenced was CD4+ T cells from PBMCs. The chain combines TRBV20-1 with TRBJ1-4, with 9 bases lining up with TRBD1. This clonotype was sampled from a human donor with multiple sclerosis. The CDR3 nucleotides read TGCAGTGCGGTCACGTACAGGGGGCGAGATGAAAAACTGTTTTTT. Encoded protein: CSAVTYRGRDEKLFF.